Below, 10 T cell receptor beta chains from the same sample are listed, as sequenced in a study of blood T cell repertoires in COVID-19 (dated by TCRdb to about 2020). Preparation of the library involved the immunoSEQ multiplex PCR assay. The table was pulled from immuneACCESS by TCRdb, which kept in-frame rearrangements only. Such tables lose some clones; where checked, under half of the loss comes from unresolved V genes, and the rest has no known cause. This sample gives around 430,000 clones in total; approximately 89% of them show up just once. Roughly 12% of the sample is held by the ten biggest clonotypes. The material sequenced was peripheral blood. These receptors all come from a woman in her forties or fifties with COVID-19, enrolled during active disease.

This chain uses TRBV19 with TRBJ1-2, with a weak D call TRBD1 (6 bases). This CDR3 contains 14 residues. Trimming shortened V by 7 bases and J by 3 bases, and 15 bases separated the two germline ends. Germline assignment: CDR1 LNHDA and CDR2 SQIVND (reference sequence). CDR3 in amino acids: CASNAGVVDYGYTF. The CDR3 nucleotides read TGTGCCAGTAACGCAGGGGTGGTCGACTATGGCTACACCTTC.

The chain is built from TRBV1 and TRBJ1-4; TRBD1, the D gene given by the table, was not confirmed from the DNA. TRBV1 is a pseudogene locus. This CDR3 has 17 amino acids. The CDR3 nucleotides are TGCACCAGCAGCCAAGATAGGAGCAGGACATACCAAGAAAAACTGTTTTTT. Translation gives CTSSQDRSRTYQEKLFF.

This clone was detected a few times. V gene TRBV7-9 combines with J gene TRBJ2-1; weak D call: TRBD2 (5 bases). The germline V and J ends were trimmed by 5 bases and 6 bases, with 8 bases remaining between them. The CDR3 has 12 residues. The germline V gene encodes CDR1 SEHNR and CDR2 FQNEAQ (reference sequence). The CDR3 is CASSPRANEQFF. As DNA, the CDR3 is TGTGCCAGCAGCCCGAGGGCCAATGAGCAGTTCTTC.

In its sample, this clone was seen a few times. The rearrangement links TRBV6-1 to TRBJ1-5, with TRBD1 identical over 7 bases. CDR3 length: 16 residues. The V gene end was trimmed by 4 bases and the J gene end by 0 bases; junction bases not matched to a gene: 6. Germline values: CDR1 MNHNS, CDR2 SASEGT. This CDR3 is CASSGQTGFSNQPQHF. The CDR3 DNA reads TGTGCCAGCAGTGGGCAGACAGGGTTTAGCAATCAGCCCCAGCATTTT.

Details on this clone: One junction end disagrees with the germline gene, perhaps due to a read error. The chain joins TRBV13 to TRBJ2-1; 9 nucleotides agree with TRBD2. Germline V gene lookup returns CDR1 PRHDT and CDR2 FYEKMQ (reference sequence). The CDR3 contains 14 residues. In nucleotides, the CDR3 is TGTGCCAGCAGCCCCTGGTTGGCTAGCGGGGTACAGATCTTC. This translates into CASSPWLASGVQIF. Full variable domain (missing parts from reference TRBV13 and TRBJ2-1): AAGVIQSPRHLIKEKRETATLKCYPIPRHDTVYWYQQGPGQDPQFLISFYEKMQSDKGSIPDRFSAQQFSDYHSELNMSSLELGDSALYFCASSPWLASGVQIFGPGTRLTVL.

V usage is TRBV6-5 and J usage is TRBJ1-1, with 7 bases aligning to TRBD1. Per germline, CDR1 MNHEY and CDR2 SVGAGI. V lost 7 bases and J lost 0; bases outside the gene matches: 5. The CDR3 contains 14 residues. The CDR3 nucleotides read TGTGCCAGCAAAGTGGGACAGATGAACACTGAAGCTTTCTTT. Translating gives CASKVGQMNTEAFF.

The chain joins TRBV2 to TRBJ2-7, with 10 bases lining up with TRBD1. Trimming at V came to 6 bases and at J to 3 bases, leaving 5 bases not matched to a gene. This CDR3 is 14 amino acids long. Germline CDR1 SNHLY, CDR2 FYNNEI. CDR3 sequence reads: CASSGTGARYEQYF. CDR3 nucleotides: TGTGCCAGCAGCGGGACAGGGGCACGCTACGAGCAGTACTTC.

This rearrangement joins TRBV5-5 to TRBJ2-6; D is uncertain. This CDR3 comprises 13 residues. The V gene lost 6 bases and the J gene lost 2 bases, with 6 bases spanning the gap. CDR1 and CDR2 from the germline V gene are SGHKS and YYEKEE (reference sequence). The CDR3 loop reads CASMSPGANVLTF. In DNA form, the CDR3 reads TGTGCCAGCATGAGTCCTGGGGCCAACGTCCTGACTTTC.

This rearrangement joins TRBV6-5 to TRBJ2-1; TRBD2 agrees at 9 bases. J was trimmed by 6 bases and V by 4 bases; bases with no gene match: 4. Per germline, CDR1 MNHEY and CDR2 SVGAGI. The CDR3 runs to 14 residues. CDR3 nucleotide sequence: TGTGCCAGCAGTTGGCTAGCGGGGTCCAATGAGCAGTTCTTC. It encodes CASSWLAGSNEQFF.

This rearrangement joins TRBV10-2 to TRBJ2-7; D perhaps matches TRBD2 (7 bases). The CDR3 spans 14 residues. The germline CDR1 and CDR2 sequences are WSHSY and SAAADI. The ends were cut back, 6 bases at V and 4 bases at J, with 16 bases in the middle. This CDR3 reads CASSGRGGGYEQYF. In DNA, the CDR3 is TGCGCCAGCAGCGGTAGGGGGGGAGGGTACGAGCAGTACTTC.